The T cell receptor (beta chain) under discussion was sequenced for a study of graft-versus-host responses after intestinal transplantation. Looking at the study overall: Isolated intestinal, liver-intestinal, or multivisceral transplants had been given to the recipients. Recipients uniformly received anti-thymocyte globulin induction, followed by tacrolimus and steroids for 3 to 4 years.

General study points: Early post-transplant falls in HvG clones accompanied the peak levels of circulating GvH clones.

On this clone: As yet, its antigen is unknown.

Deletions cut 1 base from V and 3 bases from J, with 13 bases between. The CDR3 loop spans 15 amino acids. Germline V CDR1 and CDR2: LNHNV, YYDKDF (reference sequence). Generated by immunoSEQ multiplex PCR, the TCRdb table keeps only in-frame clones and is missing some. The repertoire includes more than 50,000 clones, under 95% of them detected once, and approximately 2.9% sits in the top ten. The clonotype was recovered from a human patient who received an intestinal transplant, so some T cells may come from the graft donor. The V call is TRBV15, the J call TRBJ2-7, with D unresolved. This specimen was PBMCs, taken almost 120 days after intestinal transplantation. CDR3 amino acids: CATSRGEDGGYEQYF. The CDR3 DNA sequence: TGTGCCACCAGCAGAGGAGAGGACGGCGGCTACGAGCAGTACTTC.